This T cell receptor (beta chain) appears in the sequencing data of a study of T cell responses to AZD1222 COVID-19 vaccine. Findings and limits, study-wide: There were repertoire samples only from the period after the peak T cell response.

TCRdb's copy holds only in-frame clones and misses some; the assay was immunoSEQ multiplex PCR. This table has some 170,000 clones, just under 95% appearing once. Trimming left V 5 bases short and J 8 bases short, with 18 bases between. The CDR3 runs to 15 residues. Per the germline V gene, CDR1 is KGHDR and CDR2 is SFDVKD. About this clone itself: What it binds is not known.

Sequencing used peripheral blood, obtained on day 0 of AZD1222 vaccination. The origin of this receptor is an adult in good health. V and J are TRBV24-1 and TRBJ2-1, with D unresolved. CDR3 in DNA: TGTGCCACCAGTGCGATAGATCGTTCTGGGGATGAGCAGTTCTTC. Amino acids: CATSAIDRSGDEQFF.